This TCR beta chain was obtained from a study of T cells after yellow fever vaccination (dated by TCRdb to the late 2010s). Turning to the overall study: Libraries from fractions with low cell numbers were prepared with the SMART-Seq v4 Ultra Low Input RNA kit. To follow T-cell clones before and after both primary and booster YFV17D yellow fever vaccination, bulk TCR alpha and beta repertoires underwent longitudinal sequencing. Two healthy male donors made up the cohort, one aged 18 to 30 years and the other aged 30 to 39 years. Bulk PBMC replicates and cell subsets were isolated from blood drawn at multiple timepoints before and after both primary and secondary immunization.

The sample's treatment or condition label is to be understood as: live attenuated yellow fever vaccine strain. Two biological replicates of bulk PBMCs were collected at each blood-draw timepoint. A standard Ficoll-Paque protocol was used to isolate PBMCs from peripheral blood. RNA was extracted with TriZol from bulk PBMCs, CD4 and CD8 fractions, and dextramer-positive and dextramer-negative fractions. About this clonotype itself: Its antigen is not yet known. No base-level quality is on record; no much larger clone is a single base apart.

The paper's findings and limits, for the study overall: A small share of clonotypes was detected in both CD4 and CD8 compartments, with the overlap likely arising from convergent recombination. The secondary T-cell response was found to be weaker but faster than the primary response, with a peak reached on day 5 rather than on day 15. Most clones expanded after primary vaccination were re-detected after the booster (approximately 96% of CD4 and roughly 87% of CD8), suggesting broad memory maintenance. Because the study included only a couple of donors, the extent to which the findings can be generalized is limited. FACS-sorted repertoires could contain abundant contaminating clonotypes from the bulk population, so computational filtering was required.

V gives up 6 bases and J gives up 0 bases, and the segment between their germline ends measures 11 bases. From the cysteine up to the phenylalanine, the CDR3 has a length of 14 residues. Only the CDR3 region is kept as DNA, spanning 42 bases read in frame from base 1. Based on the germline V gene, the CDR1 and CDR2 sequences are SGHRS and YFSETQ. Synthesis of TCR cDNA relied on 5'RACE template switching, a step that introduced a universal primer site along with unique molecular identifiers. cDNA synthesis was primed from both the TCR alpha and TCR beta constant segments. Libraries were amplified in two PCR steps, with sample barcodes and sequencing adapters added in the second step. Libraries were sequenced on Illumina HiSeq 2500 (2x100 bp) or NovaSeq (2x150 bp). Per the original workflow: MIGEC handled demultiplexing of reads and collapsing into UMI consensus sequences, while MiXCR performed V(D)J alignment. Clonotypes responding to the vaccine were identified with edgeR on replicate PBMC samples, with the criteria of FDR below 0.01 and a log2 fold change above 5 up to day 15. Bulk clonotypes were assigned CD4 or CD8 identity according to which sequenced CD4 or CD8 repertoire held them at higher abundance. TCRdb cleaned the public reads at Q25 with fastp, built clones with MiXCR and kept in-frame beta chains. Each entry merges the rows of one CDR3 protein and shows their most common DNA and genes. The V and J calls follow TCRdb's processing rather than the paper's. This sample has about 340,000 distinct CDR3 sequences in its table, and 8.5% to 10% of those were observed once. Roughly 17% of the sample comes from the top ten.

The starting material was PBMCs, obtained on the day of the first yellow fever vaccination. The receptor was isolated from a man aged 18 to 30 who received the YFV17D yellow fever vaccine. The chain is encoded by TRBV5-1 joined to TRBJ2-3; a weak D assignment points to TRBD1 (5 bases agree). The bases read TGCGCCAGCAATAGGGGTGGAAGCACAGATACGCAGTATTTT. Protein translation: CASNRGGSTDTQYF.